The rows below give T cell receptor beta chains drawn from one sample of a study of patients and donors after allogeneic stem cell transplantation. TCRdb re-derived calls from the RT-PCR reads in MiXCR, one entry per CDR3 protein. The repertoire holds about 40,000 distinct CDR3 sequences, 25% to 40% seen once, with more than 70% in the top ten. The sample consisted of blood, either unsorted or a sorted T cell fraction (not recorded which). These receptors all stem from a human donor who was either an allogeneic HSCT recipient or a stem cell or donor lymphocyte infusion donor (not recorded which). It is not recorded whose cells these are; they may come from a transplant donor. CDR3s include the opening cysteine and the closing phenylalanine or tryptophan. The order of the fields is clone size, V gene, J gene, D gene, CDR3 protein, CDR3 DNA. D genes are given only for firm matches. Where a row states a size, it is once, few, many or the class of an expanded clone; other rows omit it.

.	TRBV12-3/TRBV12-4	TRBJ2-2	.	CANGGLNTGELFF	TGTGCCAACGGGGGCCTAAACACCGGGGAGCTGTTTTTT
many	TRBV10-3	TRBJ1-1	TRBD1	CAISDRGADTEAFF	TGTGCCATCAGTGACAGGGGGGCGGACACTGAAGCTTTCTTT
few	TRBV12-3/TRBV12-4	TRBJ2-1	.	CASSPGTLEFF	TGTGCCAGCAGTCCCGGGACCCTGGAGTTCTTC
.	TRBV20-1	TRBJ2-3	TRBD1	CRALQGNTDTQYF	TGCAGAGCTCTACAGGGGAACACAGATACGCAGTATTTT
.	TRBV20-1	TRBJ1-2	.	CSASLGTYGYTF	TGCAGTGCTAGCTTAGGGACCTATGGCTACACCTTC
.	TRBV20-1	TRBJ1-2	.	CSAPGSVGYTF	TGCAGTGCGCCGGGGTCCGTCGGCTACACCTTC
.	TRBV6-2/TRBV6-3	TRBJ2-7	.	CASSSWRDLTYEQYF	TGTGCCAGCAGTTCCTGGAGGGACTTAACCTACGAGCAGTACTTC
.	TRBV12-3/TRBV12-4	TRBJ2-1	.	CASSRIYSYNEQFF	TGTGCCAGCAGTAGGATTTACTCCTACAATGAGCAGTTCTTC
few	TRBV28	TRBJ1-6	.	CASSFYGGKLHNSPLHF	TGTGCCAGCAGTTTCTATGGGGGGAAATTGCATAATTCACCCCTCCACTTT
.	TRBV6-1	TRBJ2-2	TRBD1	CASSEAGTGGPNTGDLFF	TGTGCCAGCAGTGAAGCTGGGACAGGGGGCCCGAACACCGGGGATCTGTTTTTT
.	TRBV29-1	TRBJ2-2	TRBD2	CSVRLAVNTGELFF	TGCAGCGTTAGACTAGCGGTAAACACCGGGGAGCTGTTTTTT
few	TRBV28	TRBJ1-1	.	CASSFLQANTEAFF	TGTGCCAGCAGTTTCTTACAGGCGAACACTGAAGCTTTCTTT
.	TRBV25-1	TRBJ2-7	.	CASREIGDGTYEQYF	TGTGCCAGCAGGGAAATAGGGGACGGGACCTACGAGCAGTACTTC
many	TRBV5-1	TRBJ1-2	TRBD1	CASSEGDRVNYGYTF	TGCGCCAGCAGCGAAGGGGACAGGGTGAACTATGGCTACACCTTC
.	TRBV20-1	TRBJ2-1	.	CSAPTDYVLNEQFF	TGCAGTGCCCCGACGGATTACGTACTCAATGAGCAGTTCTTC
few	TRBV7-3	TRBJ2-3	.	CASSLWLGAGDTQYF	TGTGCCAGCAGCTTATGGTTGGGGGCCGGAGATACGCAGTATTTT
.	TRBV5-1	TRBJ2-1	TRBD2	CASSLGLAGVGNEQFF	TGCGCCAGCAGCTTGGGGCTAGCGGGAGTCGGCAATGAGCAGTTCTTC
few	TRBV24-1	TRBJ1-5	.	CATSVRDGPFSNQPQHF	TGTGCCACCAGTGTCCGGGACGGACCTTTTAGCAATCAGCCCCAGCATTTT
.	TRBV7-3	TRBJ2-1	.	CASSADYTLYNEQFF	TGTGCCAGCAGCGCCGACTACACCCTCTACAATGAGCAGTTCTTC